This T cell receptor beta chain was captured by sequencing in a study of OX40 agonist ivuxolimab in advanced cancers. Generated by immunoSEQ multiplex PCR, the TCRdb table keeps only in-frame clones and is missing some. The profile shows 70,000 to 85,000 clones, 86% of them singletons. General study results and limits: It was not determined which antigens were specifically recognized by the peripheral T cells that had undergone clonal expansion. More expanded clones were found, on average, in CD8+ than in CD4+ T cells. Clonal expansion was among the lowest in partial responders at 0.1-3.0 mg/kg, especially CD8+.

This CDR3 contains 17 residues. Germline CDR1 reads SGHRS; CDR2 reads YFSETQ. V lost 3 bases and J lost 1, with 17 bases in between. In regard to this clone: Its antigen remains unknown.

Sequenced here: CD4+ or CD8+ T cells sorted from blood, sampled in a trial of the OX40 agonist ivuxolimab. The chain links TRBV5-1 to TRBJ2-1; weak D call: TRBD2 (5 bases). The TCR was taken from an adult with an advanced solid tumor such as melanoma, head and neck, liver or kidney cancer. In DNA, the CDR3 is TGCGCCAGCAGCTCGGGAACCTTGAGCGTTTCCTACAATGAGCAGTTCTTC. The encoded protein is CASSSGTLSVSYNEQFF.